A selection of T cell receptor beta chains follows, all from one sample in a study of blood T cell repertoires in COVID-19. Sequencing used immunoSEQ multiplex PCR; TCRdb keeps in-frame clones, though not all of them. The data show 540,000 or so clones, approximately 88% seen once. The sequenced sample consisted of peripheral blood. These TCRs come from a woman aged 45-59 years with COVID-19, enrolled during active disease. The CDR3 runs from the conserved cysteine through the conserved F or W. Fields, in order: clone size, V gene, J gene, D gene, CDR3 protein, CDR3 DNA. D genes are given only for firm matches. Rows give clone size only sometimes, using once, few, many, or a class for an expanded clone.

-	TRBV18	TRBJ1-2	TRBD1	CASSPAGQIYGYTF	TGTGCCAGCTCACCGGCGGGACAGATCTATGGCTACACCTTC
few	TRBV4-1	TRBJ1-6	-	CASSQDHSLNSPLHF	TGCGCCAGCAGCCAAGATCACAGCCTAAATTCACCCCTCCACTTT
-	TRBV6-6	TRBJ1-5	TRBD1	CASSRDRGRSNQPQHF	TGTGCCAGCAGTAGAGACAGGGGAAGGAGCAATCAGCCCCAGCATTTT
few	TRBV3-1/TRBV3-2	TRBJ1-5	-	CASSQAGGDQPQHF	TGTGCCAGCAGCCAAGCAGGAGGCGATCAGCCCCAGCATTTT
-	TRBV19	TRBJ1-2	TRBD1	CASSIGDPGQGIYGYTF	TGTGCCAGTAGTATCGGGGACCCAGGACAGGGCATCTATGGCTACACCTTC
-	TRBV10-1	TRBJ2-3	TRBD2	CASSELAGSTDTQYF	TGCGCCAGCAGTGAGCTAGCGGGGAGCACAGATACGCAGTATTTT
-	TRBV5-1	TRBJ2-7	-	CASRVGAAYEQYF	TGCGCCAGCAGAGTGGGGGCGGCCTACGAGCAGTACTTC
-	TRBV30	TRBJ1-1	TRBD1	CAWSADRGLPEAFF	TGTGCCTGGAGTGCCGACAGGGGACTTCCTGAAGCTTTCTTT
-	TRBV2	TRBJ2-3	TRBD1	CASSRQGPTDTQYF	TGTGCCAGCAGTCGACAGGGCCCCACAGATACGCAGTATTTT
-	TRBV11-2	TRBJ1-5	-	CASSLEGDQPQHF	TGTGCCAGCAGCTTAGAAGGAGATCAGCCCCAGCATTTT
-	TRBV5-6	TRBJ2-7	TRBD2	CASSETSGPGEQYF	TGTGCCAGCAGCGAAACTAGCGGACCTGGGGAGCAGTACTTC
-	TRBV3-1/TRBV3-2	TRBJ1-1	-	CASSRARVNTEAFF	TGTGCCAGCAGCCGAGCGCGGGTGAACACTGAAGCTTTCTTT
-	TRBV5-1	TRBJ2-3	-	CASLEGGPRSTDTQYF	TGCGCCAGCTTGGAAGGGGGACCCAGAAGCACAGATACGCAGTATTTT
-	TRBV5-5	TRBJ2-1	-	CASSSIAHNEQFF	TGTGCCAGCAGCTCCATAGCCCACAATGAGCAGTTCTTC
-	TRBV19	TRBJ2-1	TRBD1	CATSRDRGYNEQFF	TGTGCCACCAGTCGGGACAGGGGTTACAATGAGCAGTTCTTC
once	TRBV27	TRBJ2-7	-	CASSFRRAAEQYF	TGTGCCAGCAGTTTTCGGCGGGCAGCCGAGCAGTACTTC